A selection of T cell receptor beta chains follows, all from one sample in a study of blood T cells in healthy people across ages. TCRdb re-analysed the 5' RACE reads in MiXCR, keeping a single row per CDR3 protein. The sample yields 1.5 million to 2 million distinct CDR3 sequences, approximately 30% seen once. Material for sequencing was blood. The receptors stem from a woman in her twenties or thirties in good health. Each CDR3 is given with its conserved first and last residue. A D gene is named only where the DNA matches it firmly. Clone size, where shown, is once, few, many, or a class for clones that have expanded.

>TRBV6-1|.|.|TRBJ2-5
TGTGCCTGCACCTTGGAGGGGGCGGAGACCCAGTACTTC
CACTLEGAETQYF
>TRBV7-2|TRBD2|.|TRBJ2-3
TGTGCCAGCAGCCAGACTAGCTTAACTAGCACAGATACGCAGTATTTT
CASSQTSLTSTDTQYF
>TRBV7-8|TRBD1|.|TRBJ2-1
TGTGTCAGCAGCTTAGGACGACAGGGGCAGCAGTTCTTC
CVSSLGRQGQQFF
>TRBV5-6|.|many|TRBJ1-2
TGTGCCAGCAGCTTACAGAGGGGTGGCTATGGCTACACCTTC
CASSLQRGGYGYTF
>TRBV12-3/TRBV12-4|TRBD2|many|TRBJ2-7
TGTGCCAGCAGCCCTCGGGATAGCGGGACCCCCTCCTTCGAGTACTTC
CASSPRDSGTPSFEYF
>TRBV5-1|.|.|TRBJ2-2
TGCGCCAGCAGCTTGGCCGGGTCTGCGAGCACCGGGGAGCTGTTTTTT
CASSLAGSASTGELFF
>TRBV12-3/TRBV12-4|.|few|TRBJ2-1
TGTGCCAGCAGTTTGGGGGAAAGGCGCGTCCGAAATTCGGAGCAGTTCTTC
CASSLGERRVRNSEQFF
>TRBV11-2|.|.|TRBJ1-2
TGTGCCAGCAGCTTAGAAACCACATATGGCTACACCTTC
CASSLETTYGYTF
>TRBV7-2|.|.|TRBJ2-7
TGTGCCAGCAGCTTCACGACAGGGAGGGAACCTGAAGCCTACGAGCAGTACTTC
CASSFTTGREPEAYEQYF
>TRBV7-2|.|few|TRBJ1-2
TGTGCCAGCACCCTCGCCCTGGGCTACACCTTC
CASTLALGYTF
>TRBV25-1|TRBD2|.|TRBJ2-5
TGTGCCAGCAGTGGAGCGGGAGGGCCCTCGGTGGAGACCCAGTACTTC
CASSGAGGPSVETQYF
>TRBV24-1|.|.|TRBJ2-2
TGTGCCACCAGTGATATACAAAACACCGGGGAGCTGTTTTTT
CATSDIQNTGELFF
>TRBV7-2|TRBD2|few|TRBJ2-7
TGTACCAGCAGCAGGACTAGCTCGACCTACGAGCAGTACTTC
CTSSRTSSTYEQYF
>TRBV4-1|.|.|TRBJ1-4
TGCGCCAGCAGCCAAGTGATTGCACAAGGCTCGCCTAATGAAAAACTGTTTTTT
CASSQVIAQGSPNEKLFF
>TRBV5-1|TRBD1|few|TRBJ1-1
TGCGCCAGCAGCTTGGCCCCTGGACAGGGGAACACTGAAGCTTTCTTT
CASSLAPGQGNTEAFF
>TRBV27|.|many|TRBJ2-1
TGTGCCAGCAGTTTACGACCCTACAATGAGCAGTTCTTC
CASSLRPYNEQFF
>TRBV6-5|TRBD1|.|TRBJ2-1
TGTGCCAGCGATCCGGGAAGACAGGGGAATGAGCAGTTCTTC
CASDPGRQGNEQFF
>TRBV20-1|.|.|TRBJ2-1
TGCAGTGCTAGACCCGACGGTGAGCAGTTCTTC
CSARPDGEQFF
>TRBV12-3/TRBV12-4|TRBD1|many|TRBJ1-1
TGTGCCAGCATTCGGGACAGGGTGAACACTGAAGCTTTCTTT
CASIRDRVNTEAFF
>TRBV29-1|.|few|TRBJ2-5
TGCAGCGTTGACGGGGGTAGCCGGGTACAAGAGACCCAGTACTTC
CSVDGGSRVQETQYF
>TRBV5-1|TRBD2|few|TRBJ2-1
TGCGCCAGCAGCTTGGAAGGACTAGTGGGCAATGAGCAGTTCTTC
CASSLEGLVGNEQFF
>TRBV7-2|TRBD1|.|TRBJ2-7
TGTGCCAGCAGCCCCCGGACAGGGGAAGGCGAGCAGTACTTC
CASSPRTGEGEQYF
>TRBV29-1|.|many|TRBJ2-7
TGCAGCGTTGAAGAGGGGAACTCCTACGAGCAGTACTTC
CSVEEGNSYEQYF
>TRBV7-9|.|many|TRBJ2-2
TGTGCCAGCAGCCCCTCAGTCGGGGAGCTGTTTTTT
CASSPSVGELFF
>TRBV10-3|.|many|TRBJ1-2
TGTGCCACAAGGACAGTCAACTATGGCTACACCTTC
CATRTVNYGYTF